A selection of T cell receptor beta chains follows, all from one sample in a study of control samples from healthy donors and cancer patients. Clones were sequenced by immunoSEQ multiplex PCR, and TCRdb holds only the in-frame ones, with some missing. Of almost 95,000 clones detected, 90% appear once; the ten largest clones hold about 4%. The sample comprised blood. The receptors stem from a woman aged 18-30 years in good health. Both conserved end residues are part of each CDR3. The size entry is marked missing in some rows and otherwise reads once, few, many or a size class.

v_gene | len | abundance | CDR3aa
TRBV6-5 | 14 | NA | CASSKAGDQYGYTF
TRBV5-5 | 13 | few | CASSFGAGYGYTF
TRBV11-2 | 14 | once | CASSLVLAGEAQYF
TRBV7-2 | 17 | NA | CASSLVYTSQSTDTQYF
TRBV6-5 | 13 | NA | CASSWRDGQPQHF
TRBV6-5 | 13 | NA | CASSYGGPGGYTF
TRBV2 | 18 | NA | CASSDYPIAGGSYNEQFF
TRBV2 | 15 | NA | CASRGGRDSDQPQHF
TRBV3-1/TRBV3-2 | 16 | NA | CASTHLSGAGQETQYF
TRBV12-3/TRBV12-4 | 13 | NA | CASSPRGGETQYF
TRBV27 | 13 | once | CASRGSGANVLTF
TRBV2 | 12 | NA | CASSDLALPLHF
TRBV20-1 | 14 | once | CSASPLTPNYGYTF
TRBV11-2 | 17 | NA | CASSSSGSLFINYGYTF
TRBV7-9 | 15 | NA | CASSGEPSRNEKLFF
TRBV7-9 | 13 | NA | CASTGTEQETQYF
TRBV6-4 | 15 | NA | CASSDLGSGIGGYTF
TRBV6-6 | 17 | few | CASSREEAWGRPKGYTF
TRBV4-2 | 17 | once | CASSQDKGTTMQETQYF
TRBV5-5 | 12 | NA | CASSGESYEQYF
TRBV7-2 | 15 | NA | CASTKGGSGANVLTF
TRBV13 | 14 | NA | CASSSISGTDTQYF
TRBV5-4 | 16 | NA | CASSTGTVTSTDTQYF
TRBV2 | 15 | NA | CASSERGEVNQPQHF
TRBV6-5 | 14 | NA | CASRVDSGANVLTF
TRBV3-1/TRBV3-2 | 16 | NA | CASSHTGTGPYQPQHF
TRBV24-1 | 14 | NA | CATSTGYDENIQYF
TRBV7-6 | 16 | once | CASSLGTTLRGTEAFF
TRBV27 | 14 | NA | CASSLGRGNYEQYF
TRBV5-1 | 16 | NA | CASSLDPGGAKNIQYF
TRBV6-5 | 12 | NA | CASSLRPYEQYF
TRBV3-1/TRBV3-2 | 13 | NA | CASSDRNTGELFF
TRBV4-2 | 15 | NA | CASSQDSDYRYEQYF
TRBV13 | 17 | NA | CASSLGQVGRSGNTIYF
TRBV2 | 16 | NA | CASSVHRQGTTDTQYF
TRBV6-5 | 13 | NA | CASSYFGDTEAFF
TRBV19 | 17 | few | CASSISNGGRANYGYTF
TRBV28 | 12 | once | CASDRGHLKQYF
TRBV4-2 | 15 | NA | CASSQAMGRSTEAFF
TRBV2 | 12 | NA | CASLFINYGYTF
TRBV7-3 | 15 | NA | CASSSPGLGKETQYF
TRBV5-1 | 15 | NA | CASSFGGIYQETQYF
TRBV9 | 16 | few | CASSVGTGLGNSPLHF
TRBV3-1/TRBV3-2 | 16 | NA | CASSQRTVPSTDTQYF